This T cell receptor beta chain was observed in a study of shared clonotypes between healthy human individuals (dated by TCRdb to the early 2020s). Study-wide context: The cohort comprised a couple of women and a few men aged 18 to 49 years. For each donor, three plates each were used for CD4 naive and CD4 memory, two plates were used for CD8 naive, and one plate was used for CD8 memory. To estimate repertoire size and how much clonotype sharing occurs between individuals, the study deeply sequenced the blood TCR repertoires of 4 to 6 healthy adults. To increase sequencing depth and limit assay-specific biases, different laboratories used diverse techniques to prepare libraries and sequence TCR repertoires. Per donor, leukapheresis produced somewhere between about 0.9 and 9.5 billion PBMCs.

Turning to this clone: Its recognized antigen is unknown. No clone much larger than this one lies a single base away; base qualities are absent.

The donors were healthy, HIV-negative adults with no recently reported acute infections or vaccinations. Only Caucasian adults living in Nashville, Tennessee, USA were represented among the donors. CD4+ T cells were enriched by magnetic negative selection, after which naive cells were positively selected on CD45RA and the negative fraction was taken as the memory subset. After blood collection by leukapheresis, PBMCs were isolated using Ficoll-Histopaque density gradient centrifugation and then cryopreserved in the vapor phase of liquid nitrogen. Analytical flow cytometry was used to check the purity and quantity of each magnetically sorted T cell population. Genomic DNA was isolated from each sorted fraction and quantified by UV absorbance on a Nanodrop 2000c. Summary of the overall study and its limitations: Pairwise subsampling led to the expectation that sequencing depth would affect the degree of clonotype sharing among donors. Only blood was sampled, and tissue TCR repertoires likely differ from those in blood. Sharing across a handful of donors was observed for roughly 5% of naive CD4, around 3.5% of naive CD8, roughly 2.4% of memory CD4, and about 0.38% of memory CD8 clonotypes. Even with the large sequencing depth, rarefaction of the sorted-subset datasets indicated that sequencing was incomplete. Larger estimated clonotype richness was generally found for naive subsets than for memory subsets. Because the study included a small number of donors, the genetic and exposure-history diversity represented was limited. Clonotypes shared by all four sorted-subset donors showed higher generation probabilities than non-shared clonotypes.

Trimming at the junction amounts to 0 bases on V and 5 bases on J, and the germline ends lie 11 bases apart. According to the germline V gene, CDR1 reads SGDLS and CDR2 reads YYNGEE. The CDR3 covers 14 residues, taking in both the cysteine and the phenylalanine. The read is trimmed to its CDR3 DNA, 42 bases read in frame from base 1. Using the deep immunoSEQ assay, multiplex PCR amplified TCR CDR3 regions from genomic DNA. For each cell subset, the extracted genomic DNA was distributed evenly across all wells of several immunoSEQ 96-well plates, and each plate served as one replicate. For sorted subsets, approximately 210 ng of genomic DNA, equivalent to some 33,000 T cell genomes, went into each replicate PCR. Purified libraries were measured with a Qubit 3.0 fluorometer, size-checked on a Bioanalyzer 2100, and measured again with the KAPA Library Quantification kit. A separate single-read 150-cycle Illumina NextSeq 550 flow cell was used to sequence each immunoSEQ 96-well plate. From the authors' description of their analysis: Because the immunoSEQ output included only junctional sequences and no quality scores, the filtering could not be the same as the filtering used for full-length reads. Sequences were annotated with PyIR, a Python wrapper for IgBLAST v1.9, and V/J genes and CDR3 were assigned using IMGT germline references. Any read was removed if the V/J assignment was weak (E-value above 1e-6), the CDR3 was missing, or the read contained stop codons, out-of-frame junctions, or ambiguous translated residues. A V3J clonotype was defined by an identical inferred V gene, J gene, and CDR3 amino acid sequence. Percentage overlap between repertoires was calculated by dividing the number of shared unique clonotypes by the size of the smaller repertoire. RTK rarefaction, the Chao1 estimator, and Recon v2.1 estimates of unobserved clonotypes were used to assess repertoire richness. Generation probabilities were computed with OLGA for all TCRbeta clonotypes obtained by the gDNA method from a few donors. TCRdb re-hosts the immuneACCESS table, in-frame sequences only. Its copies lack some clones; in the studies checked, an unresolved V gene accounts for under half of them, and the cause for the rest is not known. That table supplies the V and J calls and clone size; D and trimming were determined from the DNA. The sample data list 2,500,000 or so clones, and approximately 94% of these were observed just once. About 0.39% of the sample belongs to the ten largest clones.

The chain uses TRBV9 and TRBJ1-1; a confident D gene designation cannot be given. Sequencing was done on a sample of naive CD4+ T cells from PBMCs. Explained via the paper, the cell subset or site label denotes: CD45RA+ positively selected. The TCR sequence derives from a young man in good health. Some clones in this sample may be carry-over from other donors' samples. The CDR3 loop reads CASSVGVGTTEAFF. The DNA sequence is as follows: TGTGCCAGCAGCGTAGGGGTGGGAACGACTGAAGCTTTCTTT.